A selection of T cell receptor beta chains follows, all from one sample in a study of T cell repertoires in cytomegalovirus infection. Their cognate antigens are unknown. TCRdb itself ran the reads through MiXCR, one entry per CDR3 protein. The sample contains some 110,000 distinct CDR3 sequences, approximately 30% of which appear only once. Sample: CD8+ T cells from cultured PBMCs, taken from culture after CMV antigen stimulation. The receptors originated from a human donor in good health (CMV status not recorded). Some clones in this sample may be carry-over from other donors' samples. The CDR3 runs from the conserved cysteine through the conserved F or W. The order of the fields is clone size, V gene, D gene, J gene, CDR3 protein, CDR3 DNA. A D gene is named only where the DNA matches it firmly. Part of the rows lack a size; the others show once, few, many or a class for expanded clones.

NA	TRBV12-3/TRBV12-4	NA	TRBJ2-3	CASKADTQYF	TGTGCCAGCAAGGCGGATACGCAGTATTTT
NA	TRBV6-2/TRBV6-3	NA	TRBJ2-1	CASSLIWNEQFF	TGTGCCAGCAGTCTGATCTGGAATGAGCAGTTCTTC
many	TRBV24-1	TRBD2	TRBJ2-2	CATSPGTRDTGELFF	TGTGCCACGAGTCCCGGGACTAGAGACACCGGGGAGCTGTTTTTT
NA	TRBV7-6	NA	TRBJ2-7	CASRDGTYEQYF	TGTGCCAGCAGAGACGGTACCTACGAGCAGTACTTC
NA	TRBV6-2/TRBV6-3	TRBD1	TRBJ2-7	CASSYFPGQGPTYEQYF	TGTGCCAGCAGTTACTTTCCGGGACAGGGACCGACCTACGAGCAGTACTTC
few	TRBV27	NA	TRBJ1-2	CASSLGTENYGYTF	TGTGCCAGCAGTTTAGGGACGGAAAACTATGGCTACACCTTC
many	TRBV6-1	TRBD1	TRBJ2-5	CASRFDRGPQETQYF	TGTGCCAGCAGATTCGACAGGGGCCCCCAAGAGACCCAGTACTTC
NA	TRBV19	NA	TRBJ2-2	CASRLDYTGELFF	TGTGCCAGTAGGCTAGACTACACCGGGGAGCTGTTTTTT
NA	TRBV27	NA	TRBJ2-1	CASSFPPRGGYNEQFF	TGTGCCAGCAGTTTCCCCCCACGTGGGGGTTACAATGAGCAGTTCTTC
NA	TRBV10-2	NA	TRBJ2-7	CASRYNSYEQYF	TGCGCCAGCAGGTACAACTCCTACGAGCAGTACTTC
many	TRBV12-3/TRBV12-4	TRBD1	TRBJ1-2	CASSPGQNYGYTF	TGTGCCAGCAGCCCGGGACAGAACTATGGCTACACCTTC
few	TRBV6-1	NA	TRBJ1-1	CASSEKKGGGDEAFF	TGTGCCAGCAGTGAAAAGAAAGGGGGAGGGGATGAAGCTTTCTTT
NA	TRBV4-2	TRBD1	TRBJ1-2	CASSHDQGALGYTF	TGTGCCAGCAGCCACGACCAGGGGGCTCTCGGCTACACCTTC
many	TRBV7-8	TRBD1	TRBJ1-1	CASSPNRGGRWIAEAFF	TGTGCCAGCAGCCCAAACAGGGGCGGTAGGTGGATCGCTGAAGCTTTCTTT
few	TRBV6-1	TRBD1	TRBJ2-5	CASRSMAGQGVSKSQETQYF	TGTGCCAGCAGAAGTATGGCGGGACAGGGAGTGAGTAAATCGCAAGAGACCCAGTACTTC
NA	TRBV5-1	NA	TRBJ1-1	CASSATRDGANTEAFF	TGCGCCAGCAGCGCAACGCGGGACGGAGCGAACACTGAAGCTTTCTTT
NA	TRBV6-4	TRBD1	TRBJ2-1	CASSRDRDRNEQFF	TGTGCCAGCAGCCGAGACAGGGATCGGAATGAGCAGTTCTTC
NA	TRBV25-1	TRBD1	TRBJ2-7	CASSATGNPYEQYF	TGTGCCAGCAGTGCGACAGGGAATCCCTACGAGCAGTACTTC
NA	TRBV28	NA	TRBJ2-7	CASSFGRLEQYF	TGTGCCAGCAGTTTTGGGAGGCTCGAGCAGTACTTC
NA	TRBV27	TRBD1	TRBJ1-2	CASSGTGNGYTF	TGTGCCAGCAGTGGGACAGGGAATGGCTACACCTTC
few	TRBV29-1	NA	TRBJ1-2	CSVEKRYGYTF	TGCAGCGTTGAAAAACGCTATGGCTACACCTTC
NA	TRBV27	TRBD2	TRBJ2-3	CASRHGPSGVRDTQYF	TGTGCCAGCAGACATGGGCCTAGCGGGGTCAGAGATACGCAGTATTTT
NA	TRBV7-9	NA	TRBJ2-5	CASSFPGTGQETQYF	TGTGCCAGCAGCTTTCCCGGGACGGGACAAGAGACCCAGTACTTC
few	TRBV7-8	NA	TRBJ2-7	CASSSFSDEQYF	TGTGCCAGCAGCTCTTTTAGCGACGAGCAGTACTTC
NA	TRBV4-3	NA	TRBJ1-4	CASSPTREEVGEKLFF	TGCGCCAGCAGCCCCACGAGGGAAGAGGTTGGGGAAAAACTGTTTTTT
NA	TRBV11-1	TRBD1	TRBJ1-1	CASSFAGTGITEAFF	TGTGCCAGCAGCTTTGCCGGGACAGGGATCACTGAAGCTTTCTTT
NA	TRBV20-1	TRBD2	TRBJ2-3	CSARGELAGRAVSTDTQYF	TGCAGTGCTAGAGGGGAACTAGCGGGGAGGGCCGTTAGCACAGATACGCAGTATTTT
NA	TRBV7-3	TRBD2	TRBJ2-1	CASSLGASGNYNEQFF	TGTGCCAGCAGCTTAGGCGCTAGCGGGAACTACAATGAGCAGTTCTTC
few	TRBV11-2	TRBD2	TRBJ2-1	CASSYIAGGHNEQFF	TGTGCCAGCAGCTACATAGCGGGGGGGCACAATGAGCAGTTCTTC
NA	TRBV27	NA	TRBJ2-2	CASSFYPGELFF	TGTGCCAGCAGTTTCTATCCCGGGGAGCTGTTTTTT
NA	TRBV4-1	TRBD1	TRBJ2-7	CASSPGQGWSEQYF	TGCGCCAGCAGCCCAGGACAGGGGTGGTCCGAGCAGTACTTC
many	TRBV7-8	NA	TRBJ2-1	CASSSGFYNEQFF	TGTGCCAGCAGCTCAGGGTTTTACAATGAGCAGTTCTTC
few	TRBV7-9	NA	TRBJ2-7	CASSPGASGNSYEQYF	TGTGCCAGCAGCCCAGGGGCTAGCGGAAACTCCTACGAGCAGTACTTC
few	TRBV5-1	NA	TRBJ2-7	CASSLTFTTRYEQYF	TGCGCCAGCAGCTTGACTTTTACGACGAGATACGAGCAGTACTTC
few	TRBV6-6	TRBD1	TRBJ2-1	CASRPQGMESHNEQFF	TGTGCCAGCAGGCCACAGGGGATGGAAAGCCACAATGAGCAGTTCTTC
many	TRBV7-6	NA	TRBJ1-6	CASSFGKESPLHF	TGTGCCAGCAGCTTCGGGAAAGAATCACCCCTCCACTTT
NA	TRBV9	TRBD2	TRBJ2-1	CASSGKLPSGGASYNEQFF	TGTGCCAGCAGCGGAAAGCTCCCTAGCGGGGGGGCATCCTACAATGAGCAGTTCTTC
NA	TRBV28	NA	TRBJ2-3	CASTPTGLGDTQYF	TGTGCCAGCACACCGACAGGTTTGGGAGATACGCAGTATTTT
NA	TRBV27	NA	TRBJ1-1	CATRRNTEAFF	TGTGCCACCAGAAGGAACACTGAAGCTTTCTTT
NA	TRBV2	TRBD2	TRBJ2-3	CASSEVNGAGGPRDTQYF	TGTGCCAGCAGTGAAGTTAATGGTGCGGGGGGGCCTCGAGATACGCAGTATTTT
NA	TRBV6-1	NA	TRBJ2-3	CASSEGVSRADTQYF	TGTGCCAGCAGTGAAGGGGTCTCGAGGGCAGATACGCAGTATTTT
once	TRBV4-1	TRBD2	TRBJ2-7	CASSQPPGGGSEQYF	TGCGCCAGCAGCCAGCCCCCGGGGGGAGGATCCGAGCAGTACTTC
NA	TRBV5-1	TRBD2	TRBJ2-1	CASTASGGYNEQFF	TGCGCCAGCACGGCGAGCGGGGGTTACAATGAGCAGTTCTTC
NA	TRBV6-5	NA	TRBJ1-1	CASSYGTEGTEAFF	TGTGCCAGCAGTTACGGGACGGAGGGCACTGAAGCTTTCTTT
few	TRBV12-3/TRBV12-4	NA	TRBJ1-1	CASSLGGGVYMNTEAFF	TGTGCCAGCAGTTTAGGGGGGGGAGTTTACATGAACACTGAAGCTTTCTTT